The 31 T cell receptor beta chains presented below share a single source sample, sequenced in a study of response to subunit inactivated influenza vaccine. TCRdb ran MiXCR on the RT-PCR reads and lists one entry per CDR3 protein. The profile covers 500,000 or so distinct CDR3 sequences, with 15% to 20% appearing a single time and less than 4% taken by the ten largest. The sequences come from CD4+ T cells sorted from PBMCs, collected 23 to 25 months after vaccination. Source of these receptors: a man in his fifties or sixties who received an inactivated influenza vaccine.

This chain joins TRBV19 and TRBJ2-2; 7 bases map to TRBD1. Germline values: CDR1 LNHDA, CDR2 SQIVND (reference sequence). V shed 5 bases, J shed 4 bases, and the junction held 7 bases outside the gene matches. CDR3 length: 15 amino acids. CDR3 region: CASSRDRAGTGELFF. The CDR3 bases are TGTGCCAGTAGTCGCGACAGGGCGGGCACCGGGGAGCTGTTTTTT.

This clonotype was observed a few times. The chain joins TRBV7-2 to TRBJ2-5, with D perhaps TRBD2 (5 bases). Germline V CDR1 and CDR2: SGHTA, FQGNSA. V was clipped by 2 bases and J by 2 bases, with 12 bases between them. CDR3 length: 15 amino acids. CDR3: CASSLLGLSQETQYF. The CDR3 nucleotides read TGTGCCAGCAGCTTACTAGGACTGTCTCAAGAGACCCAGTACTTC.

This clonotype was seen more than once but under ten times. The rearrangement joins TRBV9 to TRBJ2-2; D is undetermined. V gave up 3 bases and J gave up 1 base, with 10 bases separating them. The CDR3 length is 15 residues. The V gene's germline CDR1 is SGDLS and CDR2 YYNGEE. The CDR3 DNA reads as TGTGCCAGCAGCGCGAGCCGACAGAACACCGGGGAGCTGTTTTTT. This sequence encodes CASSASRQNTGELFF.

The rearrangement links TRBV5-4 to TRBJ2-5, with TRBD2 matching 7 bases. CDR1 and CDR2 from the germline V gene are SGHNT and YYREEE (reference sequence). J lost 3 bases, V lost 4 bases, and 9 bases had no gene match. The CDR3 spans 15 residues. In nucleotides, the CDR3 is TGTGCCAGCAGCAGAGGAGTGACTAGCAAAGAGACCCAGTACTTC. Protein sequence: CASSRGVTSKETQYF.

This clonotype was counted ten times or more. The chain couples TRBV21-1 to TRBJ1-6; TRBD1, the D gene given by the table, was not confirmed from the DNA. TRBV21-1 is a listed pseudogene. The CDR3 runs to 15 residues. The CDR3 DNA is TGTGCCAGCAGCAAAGTTGGAGGACAGGGCTCACCCCTCCACTTT. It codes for CASSKVGGQGSPLHF.

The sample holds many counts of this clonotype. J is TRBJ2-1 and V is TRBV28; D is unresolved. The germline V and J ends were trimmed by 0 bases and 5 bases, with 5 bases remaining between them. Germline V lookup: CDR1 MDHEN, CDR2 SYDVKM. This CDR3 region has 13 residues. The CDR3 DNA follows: TGTGCCAGCAGTTTATGGGGAAACAATGAGCAGTTCTTC. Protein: CASSLWGNNEQFF.

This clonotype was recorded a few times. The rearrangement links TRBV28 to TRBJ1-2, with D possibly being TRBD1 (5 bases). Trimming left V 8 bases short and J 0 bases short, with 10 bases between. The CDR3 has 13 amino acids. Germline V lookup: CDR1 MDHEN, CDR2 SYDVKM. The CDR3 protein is CASGDSTNYGYTF. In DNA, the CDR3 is TGTGCCAGCGGGGACTCTACTAACTATGGCTACACCTTC.

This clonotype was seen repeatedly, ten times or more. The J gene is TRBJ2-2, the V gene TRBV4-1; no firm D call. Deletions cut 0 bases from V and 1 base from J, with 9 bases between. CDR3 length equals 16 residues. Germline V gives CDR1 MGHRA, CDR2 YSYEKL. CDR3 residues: CASSQESSRNTGELFF. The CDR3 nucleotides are TGCGCCAGCAGCCAAGAGAGTAGCCGGAACACCGGGGAGCTGTTTTTT.

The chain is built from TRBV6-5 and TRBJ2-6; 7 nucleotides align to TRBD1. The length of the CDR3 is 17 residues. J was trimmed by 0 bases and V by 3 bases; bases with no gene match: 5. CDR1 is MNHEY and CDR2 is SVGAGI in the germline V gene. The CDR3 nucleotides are TGTGCCAGCAGTTATTCCCCAGGGGGCTCTGGGGCCAACGTCCTGACTTTC. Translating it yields CASSYSPGGSGANVLTF.

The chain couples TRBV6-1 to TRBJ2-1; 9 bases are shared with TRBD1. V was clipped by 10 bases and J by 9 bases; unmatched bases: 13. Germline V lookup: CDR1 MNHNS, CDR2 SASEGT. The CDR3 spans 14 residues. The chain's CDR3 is CATSRTGEGSEQFF. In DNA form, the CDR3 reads TGTGCCACCTCCCGGACAGGGGAGGGGAGTGAGCAGTTCTTC.

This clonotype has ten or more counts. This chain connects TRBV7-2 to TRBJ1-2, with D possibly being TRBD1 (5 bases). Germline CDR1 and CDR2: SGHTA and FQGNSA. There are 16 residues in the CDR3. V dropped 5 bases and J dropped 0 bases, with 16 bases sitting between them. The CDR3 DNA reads TGTGCCAGCAGCCCCGTTTGGGGGTCCTCTAACTATGGCTACACCTTC. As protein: CASSPVWGSSNYGYTF.

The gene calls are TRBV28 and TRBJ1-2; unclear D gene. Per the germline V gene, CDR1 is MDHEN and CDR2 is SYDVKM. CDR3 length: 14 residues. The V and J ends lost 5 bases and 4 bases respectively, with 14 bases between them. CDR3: CASSPLDNGYGYTF. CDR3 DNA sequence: TGTGCCAGCAGTCCACTCGACAACGGCTATGGCTACACCTTC.

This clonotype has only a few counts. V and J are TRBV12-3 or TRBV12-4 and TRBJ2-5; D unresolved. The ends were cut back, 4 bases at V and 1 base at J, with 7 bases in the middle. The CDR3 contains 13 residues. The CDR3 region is CASSSFPQETQYF. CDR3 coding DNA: TGTGCCAGCAGTTCCTTTCCCCAAGAGACCCAGTACTTC.

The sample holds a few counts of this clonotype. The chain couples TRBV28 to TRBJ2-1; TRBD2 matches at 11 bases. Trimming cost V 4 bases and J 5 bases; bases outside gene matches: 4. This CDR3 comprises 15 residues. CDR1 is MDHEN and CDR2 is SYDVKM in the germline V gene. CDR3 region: CASSWGTSGNNEQFF. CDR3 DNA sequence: TGTGCCAGCAGTTGGGGGACTAGCGGTAACAATGAGCAGTTCTTC.

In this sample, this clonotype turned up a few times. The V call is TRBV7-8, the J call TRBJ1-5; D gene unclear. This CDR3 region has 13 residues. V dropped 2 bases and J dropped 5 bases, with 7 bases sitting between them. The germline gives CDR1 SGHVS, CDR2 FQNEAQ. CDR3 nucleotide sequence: TGTGCCAGCAGCTTATGGGTTGATCAGCCCCAGCATTTT. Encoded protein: CASSLWVDQPQHF. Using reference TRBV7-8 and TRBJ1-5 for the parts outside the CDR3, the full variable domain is GAGVSQSPRYKVAKRGQDVALRCDPISGHVSLFWYQQALGQGPEFLTYFQNEAQLDKSGLPSDRFFAERPEGSVSTLKIQRTQQEDSAVYLCASSLWVDQPQHFGDGTRLSIL.

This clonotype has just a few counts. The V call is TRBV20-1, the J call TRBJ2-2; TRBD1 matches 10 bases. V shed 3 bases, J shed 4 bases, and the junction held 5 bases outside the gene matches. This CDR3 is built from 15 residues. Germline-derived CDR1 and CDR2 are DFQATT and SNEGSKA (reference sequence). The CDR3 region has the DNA TGCAGTGCTAGTAAAGGGACAGGGGCCACCGGGGAGCTGTTTTTT. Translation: CSASKGTGATGELFF.

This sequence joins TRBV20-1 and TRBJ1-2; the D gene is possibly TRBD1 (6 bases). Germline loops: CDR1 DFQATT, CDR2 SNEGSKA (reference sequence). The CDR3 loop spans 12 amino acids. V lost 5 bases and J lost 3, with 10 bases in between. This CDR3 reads CSAETGYYGYTF. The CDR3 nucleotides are TGCAGTGCTGAGACAGGTTACTATGGCTACACCTTC.

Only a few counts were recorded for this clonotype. The CDR3 region has the DNA TGTGCCACCAGCAGCGCAAACAATGAGCAGTTCTTC. This translates into CATSSANNEQFF. The genes are TRBV15 and TRBJ2-1; D remains ambiguous. V gave up 3 bases and J gave up 5 bases, with 5 bases separating them. Germline assignment: CDR1 LNHNV and CDR2 YYDKDF (reference sequence). This CDR3 is 12 amino acids long.

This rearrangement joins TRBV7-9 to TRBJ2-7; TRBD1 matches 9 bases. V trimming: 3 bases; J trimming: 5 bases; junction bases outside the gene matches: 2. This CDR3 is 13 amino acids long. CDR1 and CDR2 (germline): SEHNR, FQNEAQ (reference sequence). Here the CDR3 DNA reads TGTGCCAGCAGCTTCCGGGACAGGGACGAGCAGTACTTC. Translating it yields CASSFRDRDEQYF.

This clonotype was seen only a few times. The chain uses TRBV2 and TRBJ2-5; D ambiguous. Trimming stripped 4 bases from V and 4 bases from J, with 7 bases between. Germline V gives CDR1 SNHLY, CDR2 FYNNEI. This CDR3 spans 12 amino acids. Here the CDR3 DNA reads TGTGCCAGCAGTGTGCTTGGAGAGACCCAGTACTTC. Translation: CASSVLGETQYF.

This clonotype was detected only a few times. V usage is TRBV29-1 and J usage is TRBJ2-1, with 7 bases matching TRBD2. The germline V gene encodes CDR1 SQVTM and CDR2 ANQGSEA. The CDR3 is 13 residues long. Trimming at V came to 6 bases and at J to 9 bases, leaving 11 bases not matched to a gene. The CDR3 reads CSVDGLGMAEQFF. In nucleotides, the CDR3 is TGCAGCGTCGACGGACTAGGTATGGCTGAGCAGTTCTTC.

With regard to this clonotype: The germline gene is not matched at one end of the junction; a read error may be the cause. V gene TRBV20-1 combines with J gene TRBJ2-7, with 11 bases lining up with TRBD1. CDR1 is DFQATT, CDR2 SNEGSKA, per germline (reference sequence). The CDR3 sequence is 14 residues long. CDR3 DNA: TGCAGTGCTAGACGGACAGGGGGCTCCAACGAGCAGTACTTC. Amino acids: CSARRTGGSNEQYF.

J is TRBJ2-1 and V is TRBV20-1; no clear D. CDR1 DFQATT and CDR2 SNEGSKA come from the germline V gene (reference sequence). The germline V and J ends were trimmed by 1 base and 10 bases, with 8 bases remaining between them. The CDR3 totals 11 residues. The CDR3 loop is CSARGTYEQFF. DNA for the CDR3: TGCAGTGCTAGAGGGACGTACGAGCAGTTCTTC.

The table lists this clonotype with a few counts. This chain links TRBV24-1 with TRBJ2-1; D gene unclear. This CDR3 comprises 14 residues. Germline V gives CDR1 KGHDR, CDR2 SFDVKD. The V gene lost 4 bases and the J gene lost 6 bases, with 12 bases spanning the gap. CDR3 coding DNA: TGTGCCACCAGTGACCCGACTGGTTTCAATGAGCAGTTCTTC. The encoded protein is CATSDPTGFNEQFF.

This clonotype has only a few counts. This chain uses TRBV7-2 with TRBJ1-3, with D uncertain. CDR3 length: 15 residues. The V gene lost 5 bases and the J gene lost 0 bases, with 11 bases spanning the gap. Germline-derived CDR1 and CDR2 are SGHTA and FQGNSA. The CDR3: CASSLMMSSGNTIYF. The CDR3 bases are TGTGCCAGCAGCCTCATGATGAGCTCTGGAAACACCATATATTTT.

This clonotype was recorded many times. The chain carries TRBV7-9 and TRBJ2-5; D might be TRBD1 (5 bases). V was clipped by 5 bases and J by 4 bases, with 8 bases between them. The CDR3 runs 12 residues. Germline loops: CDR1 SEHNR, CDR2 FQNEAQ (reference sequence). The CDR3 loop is CASSAGSETQYF. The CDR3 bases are TGTGCCAGCAGCGCAGGGTCAGAGACCCAGTACTTC.

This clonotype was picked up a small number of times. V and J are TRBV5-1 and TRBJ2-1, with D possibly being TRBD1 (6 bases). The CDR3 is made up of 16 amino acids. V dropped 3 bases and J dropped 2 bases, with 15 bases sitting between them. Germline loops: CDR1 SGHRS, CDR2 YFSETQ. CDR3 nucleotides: TGCGCCAGCAGCTCCCCGCACAGGGACCCCTACAATGAGCAGTTCTTC. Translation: CASSSPHRDPYNEQFF.

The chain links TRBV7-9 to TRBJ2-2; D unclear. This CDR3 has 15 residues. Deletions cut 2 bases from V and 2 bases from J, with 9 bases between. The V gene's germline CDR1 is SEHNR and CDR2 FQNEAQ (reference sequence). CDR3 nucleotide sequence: TGTGCCAGCAGCTTACACAGCTCCAACACCGGGGAGCTGTTTTTT. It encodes CASSLHSSNTGELFF.

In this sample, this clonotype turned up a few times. The CDR3 loop reads CASSPTLYSNQPQHF. CDR3 sequence (DNA): TGTGCCAGCAGCCCTACTCTCTATAGCAATCAGCCCCAGCATTTT. The chain joins TRBV6-1 to TRBJ1-5; unclear D gene. The germline gives CDR1 MNHNS, CDR2 SASEGT. With 6 bases removed from V and 0 bases from J, the gap between germline ends came to 12 bases. CDR3 length: 15 residues.

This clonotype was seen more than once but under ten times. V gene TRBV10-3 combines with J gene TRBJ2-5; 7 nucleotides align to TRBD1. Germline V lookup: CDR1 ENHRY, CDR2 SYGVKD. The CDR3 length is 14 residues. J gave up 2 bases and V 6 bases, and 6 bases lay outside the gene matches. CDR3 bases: TGTGCCATCAGCCGGGACAGCCTACAAGAGACCCAGTACTTC. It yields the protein CAISRDSLQETQYF.

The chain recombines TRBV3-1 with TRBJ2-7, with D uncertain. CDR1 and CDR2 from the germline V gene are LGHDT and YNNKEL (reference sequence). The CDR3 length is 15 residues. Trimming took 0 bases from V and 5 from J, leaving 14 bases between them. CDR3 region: CASSQDWRRLNEQYF. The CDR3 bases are TGTGCCAGCAGCCAAGATTGGAGACGTTTAAACGAGCAGTACTTC.